This TCR beta chain emerged from a study of T cell responses to AZD1222 COVID-19 vaccine. Study at large: Second-dose groups at about 4 or about 12 weeks were pooled. Study observations and caveats: The study reported that nearly half of spike-specific TCRs target unmutated variant regions. The donors showed a predominance of white British ancestry and of females, with possible underestimation of clonal diversity.

Sequencing used immunoSEQ multiplex PCR; TCRdb keeps in-frame clones, though not all of them. The table has over 150,000 clones, roughly 92% seen once. To note about this clone: Its matching antigen is unknown.

This CDR3 is built from 15 residues. Sequenced here: peripheral blood, sampled on day 0 of AZD1222 vaccination. The chain combines TRBV21-1 with TRBJ1-5. TRBV21-1 is designated a pseudogene. The TCR was taken from an adult in good health. CDR3 bases: TGTGCCAGCAGCAAATGGGGGTTCACGCATCAGCCCCAGCATTTT. Its translation is CASSKWGFTHQPQHF.